This T cell receptor beta chain was captured in a study of blood T cell repertoires in COVID-19. Germline V gene sequence: CDR1 SGHTA, CDR2 FQGNSA. This CDR3 has 15 amino acids. The trim removed 1 base at V and 6 bases at J, leaving 3 bases unmatched. TCRdb's table, derived via immunoSEQ multiplex PCR, lists solely in-frame clones and lacks some. In the table there are about 100,000 clones, more than 70% of which are singletons. The V and J genes are TRBV7-2 and TRBJ2-1; 10 bases map to TRBD2. Sequences were obtained from peripheral blood. The sequence came from a woman in her sixties in a cohort sampled during active or convalescent COVID-19. The CDR3 loop is CASSLVAGGSNEQFF. The CDR3 DNA reads TGTGCCAGCAGCTTAGTAGCGGGAGGTTCCAATGAGCAGTTCTTC.